The sequence of this TCR beta chain was determined in a study of multiple sclerosis patients with progressive multifocal leukoencephalopathy. Turning to this clone: What it recognizes is unknown.

Sequenced by immunoSEQ multiplex PCR; TCRdb stores in-frame clones only, minus some. The table includes 25,000 to 35,000 clones, about 90% detected once. From germline, CDR1 is SGHDN and CDR2 FVKESK. The V gene lost 4 bases and the J gene lost 12 bases, with 1 base spanning the gap. The CDR3 covers 8 residues. Time point defined: time of PML onset. The T3 samples were drawn when PML began. Study results and caveats: PML-onset expanded TRB clones were detectable before and during natalizumab therapy.

This TCR came from a human donor with progressive multifocal leukoencephalopathy. The sequencing used PBMCs, collected from a patient treated with natalizumab. The rearrangement uses TRBV14 and TRBJ2-1; no firm D call. The CDR3, as DNA: TGTGCCAGCAGCCTGCAGTTCTTC. Its protein product is CASSLQFF.